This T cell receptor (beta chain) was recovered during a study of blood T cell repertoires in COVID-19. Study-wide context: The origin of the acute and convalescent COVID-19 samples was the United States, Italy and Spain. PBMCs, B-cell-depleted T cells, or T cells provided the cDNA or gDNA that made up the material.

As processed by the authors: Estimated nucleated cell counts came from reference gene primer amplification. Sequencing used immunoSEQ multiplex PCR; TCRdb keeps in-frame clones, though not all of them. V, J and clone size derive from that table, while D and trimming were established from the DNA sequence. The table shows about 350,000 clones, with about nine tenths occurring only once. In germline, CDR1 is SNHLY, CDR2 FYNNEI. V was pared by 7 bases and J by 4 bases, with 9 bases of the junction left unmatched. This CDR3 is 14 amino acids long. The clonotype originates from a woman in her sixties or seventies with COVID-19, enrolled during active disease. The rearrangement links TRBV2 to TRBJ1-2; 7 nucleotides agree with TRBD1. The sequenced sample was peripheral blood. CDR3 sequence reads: CASKGQGQAYGYTF. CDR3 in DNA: TGTGCCAGCAAGGGTCAAGGACAGGCCTATGGCTACACCTTC.